These 10 T cell receptor beta chains were sequenced from one sample in a study of T cell responses to AZD1222 COVID-19 vaccine. TCRdb keeps only in-frame clones here, not all; method: immunoSEQ multiplex PCR. Here the sample spans about 110,000 clones, about 90% being singletons. The sample here was peripheral blood, taken on day 0 of AZD1222 vaccination. The receptor source for this set is an adult in good health.

This clone has more than one count but fewer than ten. The chain joins TRBV3-1 (or the pseudogene TRBV3-2) to TRBJ1-6; 9 bases line up with TRBD1. The CDR3 spans 15 residues. CDR1 LGHDT and CDR2 YNNKEL come from the germline V gene (reference sequence). V dropped 6 bases and J dropped 9; count of bases not matched to a gene: 9. For the CDR3, the DNA is TGTGCCAGCAGGCCCGGGACAGGGAAGTCTTCACCCCTCCACTTT. Residues: CASRPGTGKSSPLHF.

The CDR3 loop reads CASRQGILTGYTF. CDR3 nucleotides: TGTGCCAGTAGACAGGGAATATTGACTGGCTACACCTTC. The V call is TRBV19, the J call TRBJ1-2; possible D gene TRBD1, 6 bases. Between the trimmed V and J ends, which lost 6 bases and 7 bases, there was a span of 15 bases. This CDR3 is built from 13 residues. Germline values: CDR1 LNHDA, CDR2 SQIVND (reference sequence).

V and J are TRBV29-1 and TRBJ2-7, with D perhaps being TRBD1 or TRBD2 (5 bases each). Per the germline V gene, CDR1 is SQVTM and CDR2 is ANQGSEA. The CDR3 loop spans 15 amino acids. The V end was cut by 6 bases, the J end by 0 bases, with 18 bases between. Here the CDR3 DNA reads TGCAGCGTCACCGGGACCGAAATGAGCTCCTACGAGCAGTACTTC. Translated, it gives CSVTGTEMSSYEQYF.

The rearrangement joins TRBV19 to TRBJ2-1; TRBD1 agrees at 7 bases. The CDR3 totals 13 residues. The germline V gene has CDR1 LNHDA and CDR2 SQIVND (reference sequence). V shed 7 bases, J shed 3 bases, and the junction held 3 bases outside the gene matches. In DNA, the CDR3 is TGTGCCAGTATACAGGGGCTCTACAATGAGCAGTTCTTC. Amino acids: CASIQGLYNEQFF.

This clone was recorded only once. The rearrangement links TRBV5-5 to TRBJ2-2; D is ambiguous. V was pared by 2 bases and J by 0 bases, with 5 bases between. CDR1 SGHKS and CDR2 YYEKEE come from the germline V gene (reference sequence). The length of the CDR3 is 14 residues. CDR3 amino acids: CASSLGTNTGELFF. The DNA for the CDR3 is TGTGCCAGCAGCTTAGGCACGAACACCGGGGAGCTGTTTTTT. Based on the CDR3 plus reference TRBV5-5 and TRBJ2-2, the full variable domain is DAGVTQSPTHLIKTRGQQVTLRCSPISGHKSVSWYQQVLGQGPQFIFQYYEKEERGRGNFPDRFSARQFPNYSSELNVNALLLGDSALYLCASSLGTNTGELFFGEGSRLTVL.

The gene calls are TRBV19 and TRBJ1-1; D remains unclear. V gave up 5 bases and J gave up 3 bases, with 10 bases separating them. The germline V gene encodes CDR1 LNHDA and CDR2 SQIVND (reference sequence). This CDR3 comprises 13 residues. The CDR3: CASSLERYTEAFF. CDR3 coding DNA: TGTGCCAGTAGTTTGGAGAGATACACTGAAGCTTTCTTT.

This chain links TRBV10-3 with TRBJ1-1; D is ambiguous. Germline values: CDR1 ENHRY, CDR2 SYGVKD. Between the trimmed V and J ends, which lost 5 bases and 0 bases, there was a span of 13 bases. The CDR3 consists of 15 residues. CDR3 bases: TGTGCCATCAGTCCCGGCATTTCCATGAACACTGAAGCTTTCTTT. Encoded protein: CAISPGISMNTEAFF.

CDR3 nucleotides: TGCGCCAGCAGCTTGGAAGTCCTAAATAATTCACCCCTCCACTTT. Translated, it gives CASSLEVLNNSPLHF. The V call is TRBV5-1, the J call TRBJ1-6; no clear D. CDR1 and CDR2 from the germline V gene are SGHRS and YFSETQ. CDR3 length: 15 residues. V was clipped by 0 bases and J by 5 bases, with 9 bases between them.

This chain uses TRBV11-2 with TRBJ1-1; D remains ambiguous. The length of the CDR3 is 13 residues. The germline V and J ends were trimmed by 1 base and 5 bases, with 8 bases remaining between them. Germline assignment: CDR1 SGHAT and CDR2 FQNNGV. CDR3 sequence (DNA): TGTGCCAGCAGCTTAGTAGGGAAAACTGAAGCTTTCTTT. Its translation is CASSLVGKTEAFF.

This clone appeared a single time. The chain couples TRBV20-1 to TRBJ2-1; D perhaps matches TRBD1 (6 bases). The germline V gene encodes CDR1 DFQATT and CDR2 SNEGSKA (reference sequence). Trimming cost V 6 bases and J 7 bases, with 10 bases left between them. The length of the CDR3 is 11 residues. For the CDR3, the DNA is TGCAGTGCACTGGACAGAAATGAGCAGTTCTTC. Protein: CSALDRNEQFF.